A selection of T cell receptor beta chains follows, all from one sample in a study of CD8 T cells in Susac syndrome. TCRdb recomputed calls from the immunoSEQ multiplex PCR reads with MiXCR, one row per CDR3 protein. The data contain under 150,000 distinct CDR3 sequences, just under 95% of them singletons. Sequencing was performed on CD4+ T cells from PBMCs. Every receptor here comes from a human donor with Susac syndrome. CDR3s include the opening cysteine and the closing phenylalanine or tryptophan. D genes are given only for firm matches. Clone sizes are given selectively: once, few, many, or a class where the clone is expanded.

TRBJ1-1 | . | TRBV30 | . | CAWSPRVGAFF | TGTGCCTGGAGCCCCCGGGTTGGGGCTTTCTTT
TRBJ2-4 | . | TRBV6-5 | TRBD2 | CASSPGTSRNIQYF | TGTGCCAGCAGCCCCGGGACTAGCAGAAACATTCAGTACTTC
TRBJ2-3 | once | TRBV28 | TRBD2 | CASSSSGGSDTQYF | TGTGCCAGCAGTTCGAGCGGGGGGTCAGATACGCAGTATTTT
TRBJ2-3 | . | TRBV11-2 | TRBD2 | CASSLQPTSADTQYF | TGTGCCAGCAGCTTACAACCGACTAGCGCTGATACGCAGTATTTT
TRBJ2-7 | . | TRBV30 | . | CAWRDALTRRQYF | TGTGCCTGGCGGGACGCCCTTACCCGCAGGCAGTACTTC
TRBJ2-1 | . | TRBV4-2 | . | CASSQTGAGDEQFF | TGTGCCAGCAGCCAGACAGGGGCGGGAGATGAGCAGTTCTTC
TRBJ2-2 | . | TRBV28 | . | CASQGQPSPGELFF | TGTGCCAGCCAAGGACAGCCTTCCCCCGGGGAGCTGTTTTTT
TRBJ2-1 | . | TRBV20-1 | . | CSAVKEQEQFF | TGCAGTGCTGTAAAGGAACAAGAGCAGTTCTTC
TRBJ2-5 | . | TRBV20-1 | TRBD2 | CSAMGLAGGETQYF | TGCAGTGCGATGGGACTAGCGGGAGGAGAGACCCAGTACTTC
TRBJ1-2 | . | TRBV4-3 | . | CASSQEWGGYTF | TGCGCCAGCAGCCAAGAATGGGGGGGCTACACCTTC
TRBJ1-2 | . | TRBV27 | . | CASSLRQEGGYTF | TGTGCCAGCAGTTTACGACAGGAAGGTGGCTACACCTTC
TRBJ2-1 | . | TRBV30 | . | CAWSVALREQFF | TGTGCCTGGAGTGTGGCCCTTCGGGAGCAGTTCTTC
TRBJ2-7 | once | TRBV28 | . | CASSPLKGAQYF | TGTGCCAGCAGTCCACTTAAGGGAGCGCAGTACTTC
TRBJ2-3 | . | TRBV20-1 | . | CSASTWDGPGGGGTDTQYF | TGCAGTGCTAGTACTTGGGACGGTCCAGGCGGCGGGGGCACAGATACGCAGTATTTT
TRBJ2-3 | . | TRBV15 | . | CATSRPSGRRGGADTQYF | TGTGCCACCAGCAGGCCATCGGGTCGCAGGGGTGGTGCAGATACGCAGTATTTT
TRBJ2-5 | . | TRBV5-1 | TRBD1 | CASRAPGQGALETQYF | TGCGCCAGCAGGGCTCCCGGACAGGGGGCTTTGGAGACCCAGTACTTC
TRBJ1-2 | few | TRBV3-1 | . | CASSQDGRNYGYTF | TGTGCCAGCAGCCAAGACGGCAGGAACTATGGCTACACCTTC
TRBJ2-5 | . | TRBV20-1 | TRBD2 | CSARERGALETQYF | TGCAGTGCTAGAGAGCGGGGGGCCTTAGAGACCCAGTACTTC
TRBJ1-5 | . | TRBV12-3/TRBV12-4 | . | CASTPTENQPQHF | TGTGCCAGCACCCCGACAGAGAATCAGCCCCAGCATTTT
TRBJ2-7 | . | TRBV15 | . | CATRLGQEQYF | TGTGCCACCCGGCTCGGGCAGGAGCAGTACTTC
TRBJ1-2 | . | TRBV5-1 | . | CASSLDRASYGYTF | TGCGCCAGCAGCTTGGACCGGGCCAGCTATGGCTACACCTTC
TRBJ2-7 | . | TRBV30 | . | CAWSLANEQYF | TGTGCCTGGAGCCTAGCAAACGAGCAGTACTTC
TRBJ2-1 | . | TRBV4-1 | TRBD2 | CASRATSGGNNEQFF | TGCGCCAGCAGGGCGACTAGCGGGGGGAACAATGAGCAGTTCTTC
TRBJ2-5 | few | TRBV20-1 | . | CSASGKETQYF | TGCAGTGCTAGCGGGAAAGAGACCCAGTACTTC
TRBJ2-5 | . | TRBV20-1 | TRBD2 | CSAPVAGGPPQETQYF | TGCAGTGCTCCCGTAGCGGGGGGGCCGCCTCAAGAGACCCAGTACTTC
TRBJ1-5 | . | TRBV30 | TRBD1 | CAWSVPDRGHQPQHF | TGTGCCTGGAGTGTACCCGACAGGGGCCATCAGCCCCAGCATTTT
TRBJ1-6 | once | TRBV20-1 | TRBD1 | CSAKTGDTVGTLHF | TGCAGTGCGAAGACAGGGGATACAGTGGGAACCCTCCACTTT
TRBJ1-2 | . | TRBV20-1 | TRBD1 | CSAEVTGASLFGSYGYTF | TGCAGTGCCGAAGTGACAGGGGCCTCTTTGTTTGGCAGCTATGGCTACACCTTC
TRBJ1-1 | . | TRBV28 | . | CASSLVSGQAFF | TGTGCCAGCAGTTTGGTGTCTGGGCAAGCTTTCTTT
TRBJ2-5 | . | TRBV7-9 | TRBD1 | CASSLPVGNDRGGETQYF | TGTGCCAGCAGCTTACCGGTAGGAAACGACAGGGGAGGTGAGACCCAGTACTTC
TRBJ1-3 | . | TRBV5-4 | . | CASSLDRTAGNTIYF | TGTGCCAGCAGCTTAGACAGAACTGCTGGAAACACCATATATTTT
TRBJ1-2 | . | TRBV29-1 | . | CSVTWGDNYGYTF | TGCAGCGTGACTTGGGGGGACAACTATGGCTACACCTTC
TRBJ2-3 | . | TRBV6-5 | . | CASSSPTGLRRPYF | TGTGCCAGCAGTTCGCCCACGGGGCTCCGGCGGCCTTATTTT
TRBJ1-1 | . | TRBV18 | . | CASSSDRNTEAFF | TGTGCCAGCTCATCCGACAGGAACACTGAAGCTTTCTTT
TRBJ1-4 | . | TRBV9 | TRBD1 | CASSVAPAGTANEKLFF | TGTGCCAGCAGCGTAGCCCCGGCCGGGACAGCTAATGAAAAACTGTTTTTT
TRBJ1-1 | . | TRBV4-1 | TRBD1 | CASSHMTGLGTEAFF | TGCGCCAGCAGCCATATGACAGGGTTGGGCACTGAAGCTTTCTTT
TRBJ1-5 | . | TRBV4-1 | . | CASSQDPQGYNQPQHF | TGCGCCAGCAGCCAAGATCCGCAAGGTTACAATCAGCCCCAGCATTTT
TRBJ2-7 | . | TRBV20-1 | . | CAYSGSYEQYF | TGCGCTTATAGCGGAAGCTACGAGCAGTACTTC
TRBJ1-1 | . | TRBV5-1 | . | CASSRMDRNTEAFF | TGCGCCAGCAGCCGTATGGACAGGAACACTGAAGCTTTCTTT